This T cell receptor (beta chain) was sequenced in a study of neurological immune-mediated disorders. General study points: Multiple sclerosis patients had less TCR clonal expansion than even healthy controls, unlike HTLV-1-associated myelopathy.

5'RACE with 10-nucleotide random UMIs generated the cDNA. TCRdb re-called the 5' RACE reads with MiXCR, one entry per CDR3 protein. The sample holds tens of thousands of distinct CDR3 sequences, around 6.2% seen once. Healthy control samples came from blood bank volunteers in Maryland, USA. The study built sorted libraries from more than 900,000 CD4+ or CD8+ T cells. This clonotype showed up many times. The antigen is not known. The specimen sequenced was CD8+ T cells from blood. This receptor was taken from a man aged 18 to 35 in good health.

The CDR3 spells CASSFGPGPSDQYF. The DNA for the CDR3 is TGTGCCAGCAGCTTTGGGCCAGGCCCTTCCGACCAGTACTTC. This sequence joins TRBV7-2 and TRBJ2-5, with D unclear. V was cut by 3 bases and J by 10 bases, with 18 bases left in between. CDR1 SGHTA and CDR2 FQGNSA come from the germline V gene. This CDR3 is built from 14 residues. Drawing the rest from reference TRBV7-2 and TRBJ2-5, the complete variable domain is GAGVSQSPSNKVTEKGKDVELRCDPISGHTALYWYRQSLGQGLEFLIYFQGNSAPDKSGLPSDRFSAERTGGSVSTLTIQRTQQEDSAVYLCASSFGPGPSDQYFGPGTRLLVL.